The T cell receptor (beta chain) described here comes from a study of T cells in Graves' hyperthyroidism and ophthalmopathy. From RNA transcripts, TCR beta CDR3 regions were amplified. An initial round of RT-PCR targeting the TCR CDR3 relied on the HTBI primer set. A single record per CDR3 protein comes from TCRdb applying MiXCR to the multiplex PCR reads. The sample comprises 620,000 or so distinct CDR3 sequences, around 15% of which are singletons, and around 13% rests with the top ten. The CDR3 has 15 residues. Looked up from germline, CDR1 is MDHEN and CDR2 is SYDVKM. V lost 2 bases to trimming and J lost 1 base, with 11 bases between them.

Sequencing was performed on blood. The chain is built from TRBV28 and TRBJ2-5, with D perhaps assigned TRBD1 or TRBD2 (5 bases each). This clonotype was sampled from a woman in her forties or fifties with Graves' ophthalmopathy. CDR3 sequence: CASSLAGGIQETQYF. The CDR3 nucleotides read TGTGCCAGCAGTTTAGCTGGGGGTATCCAAGAGACCCAGTACTTC. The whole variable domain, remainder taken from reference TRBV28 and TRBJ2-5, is DVKVTQSSRYLVKRTGEKVFLECVQDMDHENMFWYRQDPGLGLRLIYFSYDVKMKEKGDIPEGYSVSREKKERFSLILESASTNQTSMYLCASSLAGGIQETQYFGPGTRLLVL.